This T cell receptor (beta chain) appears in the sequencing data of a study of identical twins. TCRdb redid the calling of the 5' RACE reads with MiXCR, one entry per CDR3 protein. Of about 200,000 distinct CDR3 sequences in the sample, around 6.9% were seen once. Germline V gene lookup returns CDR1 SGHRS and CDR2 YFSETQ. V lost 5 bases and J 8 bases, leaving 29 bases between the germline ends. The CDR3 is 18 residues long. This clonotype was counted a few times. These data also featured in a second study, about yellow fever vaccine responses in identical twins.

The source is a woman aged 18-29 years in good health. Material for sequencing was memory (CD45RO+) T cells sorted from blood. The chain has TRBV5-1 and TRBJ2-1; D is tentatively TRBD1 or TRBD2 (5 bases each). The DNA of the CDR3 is TGCGCCAGCAGATCCCTCTCCGGCCAGGGAGCCCAAACCGATGAGCAGTTCTTC. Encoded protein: CASRSLSGQGAQTDEQFF.